This T cell receptor (beta chain) was obtained from a study of technical replicates of blood from a few donors. This CDR3 contains 16 residues. Germline V gene sequence: CDR1 MGHRA, CDR2 YSYEKL. Trimming took off 0 bases at V and 3 bases at J, with 12 bases between the two ends. Profiled with immunoSEQ multiplex PCR; TCRdb holds only in-frame clones, not every one. Found here are 75,000 to 95,000 clones, around 94% of them singletons; the top ten hold about 0.4%. This TCR derives from a human donor in good health. Sequenced input: T cells isolated from PBMCs. The chain recombines TRBV4-1 with TRBJ2-1, with a tentative D call TRBD2 (6 bases). CDR3 DNA sequence: TGCGCCAGCAGCCAAGATTGGGCTAGCGTCTACAATGAGCAGTTCTTC. Translated, it gives CASSQDWASVYNEQFF.